These T cell receptor beta chains were read from a single sample in a study of T cell repertoires in cytomegalovirus infection. In TCRdb, the reads were re-called with MiXCR into one record per CDR3 protein. The sample has 700,000 to 900,000 distinct CDR3 sequences, 25% to 35% seen once; the top ten hold approximately 14%. Antigen specificity for these receptors is unknown. The starting material was cultured CD8+ T cells from PBMCs, obtained from culture after CMV antigen stimulation. These TCRs come from a human donor in good health (CMV status not recorded). Some clones in this sample may be carry-over from other donors' samples. The CDR3 runs from the conserved cysteine through the conserved F or W. The D gene is left open where the match is weak. A row's size may be missing; if present it is once, few, many or a size class.

V gene: TRBV4-1; J gene: TRBJ1-2; D gene: NA; clone size: many; CDR3 protein: CASSRAHTGGGYGYTF; CDR3 DNA: TGCGCCAGCAGCCGAGCCCATACGGGGGGGGGCTATGGCTACACCTTC
V gene: TRBV27; J gene: TRBJ2-6; D gene: NA; clone size: few; CDR3 protein: CASSLRGYGANVLTF; CDR3 DNA: TGTGCCAGCAGCCTCAGGGGATATGGGGCCAACGTCCTGACTTTC
V gene: TRBV25-1; J gene: TRBJ2-5; D gene: NA; clone size: NA; CDR3 protein: CASSEFGIQETQYF; CDR3 DNA: TGTGCCAGCAGTGAATTTGGTATCCAAGAGACCCAGTACTTC
V gene: TRBV6-6; J gene: TRBJ1-2; D gene: NA; clone size: few; CDR3 protein: CASSYSYPNTYGYTF; CDR3 DNA: TGTGCCAGCAGTTACTCTTACCCGAATACCTATGGCTACACCTTC
V gene: TRBV28; J gene: TRBJ2-4; D gene: TRBD1; clone size: NA; CDR3 protein: CASSLAGGEVDIQYF; CDR3 DNA: TGTGCCAGCAGTTTAGCAGGGGGCGAGGTAGACATTCAGTACTTC
V gene: TRBV7-3; J gene: TRBJ2-2; D gene: NA; clone size: NA; CDR3 protein: CASSSDGNTGELFF; CDR3 DNA: TGTGCCAGCAGCTCAGACGGGAACACCGGGGAGCTGTTTTTT
V gene: TRBV7-6; J gene: TRBJ2-3; D gene: NA; clone size: NA; CDR3 protein: CASSPLEDTQYF; CDR3 DNA: TGTGCCAGCAGCCCACTTGAAGATACGCAGTATTTT
V gene: TRBV11-2; J gene: TRBJ2-6; D gene: NA; clone size: many; CDR3 protein: CASSSTGSGANVLTF; CDR3 DNA: TGTGCCAGCAGCTCCACAGGGTCTGGGGCCAACGTCCTGACTTTC
V gene: TRBV6-6; J gene: TRBJ1-2; D gene: NA; clone size: NA; CDR3 protein: CASSYSMFGSESSGYTF; CDR3 DNA: TGTGCCAGCAGTTACTCGATGTTTGGTTCAGAGTCTAGTGGCTACACCTTC
V gene: TRBV11-2; J gene: TRBJ2-1; D gene: NA; clone size: few; CDR3 protein: CASSLYPQGRGLHNEQFF; CDR3 DNA: TGTGCCAGCAGCCTCTACCCTCAGGGGAGGGGGCTTCACAATGAGCAGTTCTTC
V gene: TRBV7-6; J gene: TRBJ1-1; D gene: NA; clone size: many; CDR3 protein: CASSLEWGNTEAFF; CDR3 DNA: TGTGCCAGCAGCTTAGAATGGGGTAACACTGAAGCTTTCTTT
V gene: TRBV6-2/TRBV6-3; J gene: TRBJ2-1; D gene: TRBD2; clone size: NA; CDR3 protein: CASNIAGAYNEQFF; CDR3 DNA: TGTGCCAGCAATATAGCGGGGGCATACAATGAGCAGTTCTTC
V gene: TRBV12-3/TRBV12-4; J gene: TRBJ2-1; D gene: NA; clone size: few; CDR3 protein: CASSPGGAWQFF; CDR3 DNA: TGTGCCAGCAGTCCCGGGGGAGCGTGGCAGTTCTTC
V gene: TRBV7-9; J gene: TRBJ2-3; D gene: NA; clone size: NA; CDR3 protein: CASILSDLDTQYF; CDR3 DNA: TGTGCCAGCATCTTGAGCGACTTGGATACGCAGTATTTT
V gene: TRBV12-3/TRBV12-4; J gene: TRBJ1-4; D gene: NA; clone size: NA; CDR3 protein: CASSLVPNEKLFF; CDR3 DNA: TGTGCCAGCAGTTTAGTCCCAAATGAAAAACTGTTTTTT
V gene: TRBV19; J gene: TRBJ1-5; D gene: TRBD1; clone size: NA; CDR3 protein: CASSIGDSINQPQHF; CDR3 DNA: TGTGCCAGTAGTATAGGGGACAGTATTAATCAGCCCCAGCATTTT
V gene: TRBV7-8; J gene: TRBJ2-1; D gene: TRBD2; clone size: many; CDR3 protein: CASSLGTSGLAWYNEQFF; CDR3 DNA: TGTGCCAGCAGCTTAGGGACTAGCGGCCTCGCGTGGTACAATGAGCAGTTCTTC
V gene: TRBV10-3; J gene: TRBJ2-7; D gene: NA; clone size: NA; CDR3 protein: CAISGMGDEQYF; CDR3 DNA: TGTGCCATCAGTGGAATGGGGGACGAGCAGTACTTC
V gene: TRBV4-2; J gene: TRBJ2-1; D gene: TRBD2; clone size: NA; CDR3 protein: CASSPRLAGPYNEQFF; CDR3 DNA: TGTGCCAGCAGTCCTAGACTAGCGGGGCCCTACAATGAGCAGTTCTTC
V gene: TRBV6-5; J gene: TRBJ1-5; D gene: TRBD1; clone size: NA; CDR3 protein: CATIPLSRDRDQPQHF; CDR3 DNA: TGTGCCACCATACCCCTTTCCCGGGACAGGGATCAGCCCCAGCATTTT
V gene: TRBV27; J gene: TRBJ2-1; D gene: TRBD2; clone size: NA; CDR3 protein: CASSWSRGAYNEQFF; CDR3 DNA: TGTGCCAGCAGTTGGTCGCGGGGGGCCTACAATGAGCAGTTCTTC
V gene: TRBV13; J gene: TRBJ2-1; D gene: NA; clone size: few; CDR3 protein: CASSPRGSLLYNEQFF; CDR3 DNA: TGTGCCAGCAGCCCCCGGGGTTCATTGCTCTACAATGAGCAGTTCTTC